Presented here are 16 T cell receptor beta chains from one specimen sequenced in a study of radiotherapy plus CTLA-4 blockade in lung cancer. The assay was immunoSEQ multiplex PCR, and TCRdb's table has in-frame clones only and misses some. The data show 85,000 to 90,000 clones, 70% to 90% seen once. The material sequenced was peripheral blood, taken from a patient treated with radiotherapy plus ipilimumab. Receptor source: a human donor with non-small cell lung cancer that progressed on radiotherapy plus ipilimumab.

The chain recombines TRBV27 with TRBJ1-1; D is unresolved. The CDR3 extends over 15 amino acids. V gave up 2 bases and J gave up 2 bases, with 12 bases separating them. The germline CDR1 and CDR2 sequences are MNHEY and SMNVEV (reference sequence). As DNA, the CDR3 is TGTGCCAGCAGTTTAACGATAGCAGCTAACACTGAAGCTTTCTTT. It codes for CASSLTIAANTEAFF.

This rearrangement joins TRBV6-5 to TRBJ2-5, with 7 bases lining up with TRBD2. Germline lookup yields CDR1 MNHEY and CDR2 SVGAGI. Unmatched junction bases numbered 8, after V lost 6 bases and J lost 7 bases. The CDR3 is made up of 13 amino acids. Here the CDR3 reads CASRSGIRWTQYF. The CDR3 nucleotides read TGTGCCAGCAGAAGCGGGATACGTTGGACCCAGTACTTC.

The V gene is TRBV18, the J gene TRBJ2-3; D may be TRBD2 (6 bases). Germline V gives CDR1 KGHSH, CDR2 LQKENI. V lost 2 bases, J lost 0 bases, and 12 bases lay in between. This CDR3 contains 16 residues. CDR3 DNA sequence: TGTGCCAGCTCACCAGGGTACGGGGGTAGCACAGATACGCAGTATTTT. Its translation: CASSPGYGGSTDTQYF. Variable domain in full (rest from reference TRBV18 and TRBJ2-3): NAGVMQNPRHLVRRRGQEARLRCSPMKGHSHVYWYRQLPEEGLKFMVYLQKENIIDESGMPKERFSAEFPKEGPSILRIQQVVRGDSAAYFCASSPGYGGSTDTQYFGPGTRLTVL.

The V gene is TRBV7-9, the J gene TRBJ2-3; 10 nucleotides agree with TRBD1. With V trimmed by 4 bases and J by 5 bases, 6 bases remained unmatched. The CDR3 runs to 15 residues. Per germline, CDR1 SEHNR and CDR2 FQNEAQ (reference sequence). CDR3 region: CASSSDRGQRDTQYF. In nucleotides, the CDR3 is TGTGCCAGCAGCTCCGACAGGGGGCAGAGAGATACGCAGTATTTT.

This chain links TRBV6-5 with TRBJ1-5, with D possibly being TRBD1 (6 bases). Trimming left V 5 bases short and J 2 bases short, with 13 bases between. Germline loops: CDR1 MNHEY, CDR2 SVGAGI. The CDR3 has 15 amino acids. The CDR3 region is CASSASDSGNQPQHF. The CDR3 DNA is TGTGCCAGCAGTGCTTCGGACAGCGGCAATCAGCCCCAGCATTTT.

The chain carries TRBV7-8 and TRBJ2-3, with D unresolved. The CDR3 extends over 17 amino acids. CDR1 is SGHVS, CDR2 FQNEAQ, per germline. Trimming left V 5 bases short and J 2 bases short, with 20 bases between. This CDR3 is CASSPPRFSSATDTQYF. Here the CDR3 DNA reads TGTGCCAGCAGCCCTCCACGTTTCAGCTCGGCCACAGATACGCAGTATTTT.

This rearrangement joins TRBV7-2 to TRBJ2-2; D is ambiguous. Germline values: CDR1 SGHTA, CDR2 FQGNSA. Trimming left V 2 bases short and J 6 bases short, with 10 bases between. This CDR3 is built from 14 residues. CDR3 residues: CASSLNPGPGELFF. Written as DNA, the CDR3 is TGTGCCAGCAGCTTAAACCCCGGCCCCGGGGAGCTGTTTTTT.

The chain combines TRBV5-8 with TRBJ2-1, with a possible D match to TRBD2 (6 bases). The CDR3 has 13 amino acids. The V and J ends lost 4 bases and 7 bases respectively, with 12 bases between them. Per germline, CDR1 SGHTS and CDR2 YDEGEE. The CDR3 here is CASSGDLRNEQFF. The DNA for the CDR3 is TGTGCCAGCAGCGGGGACTTAAGGAATGAGCAGTTCTTC.

The chain carries TRBV7-8 and TRBJ1-6, with 7 bases aligning to TRBD1. This CDR3 has 14 residues. Unmatched junction bases numbered 6, after V lost 6 bases and J lost 7 bases. Germline V gene lookup returns CDR1 SGHVS and CDR2 FQNEAQ. CDR3 sequence (DNA): TGTGCCAGCAGTTACGGACAGGAAAATTCACCCCTCCACTTT. It encodes CASSYGQENSPLHF.

This clone occurred a few times. The chain carries TRBV5-1 and TRBJ2-1, with D possibly being TRBD2 (6 bases). CDR1 is SGHRS and CDR2 is YFSETQ in the germline V gene. The CDR3 covers 13 residues. Deletions cut 4 bases from V and 6 bases from J, with 11 bases between. CDR3 sequence reads: CASSPGLLNEQFF. CDR3 DNA sequence: TGCGCCAGCAGCCCGGGACTTCTCAATGAGCAGTTCTTC.

The V call is TRBV18, the J call TRBJ2-1; 12 nucleotides align to TRBD2. Trimming took 1 base from V and 4 from J; bases not matched to a gene: 8. CDR3 length equals 18 residues. CDR1 is KGHSH, CDR2 LQKENI, per germline. The chain's CDR3 is CASSPRRTSGIRYNEQFF. The CDR3 DNA sequence: TGTGCCAGCTCACCACGGAGGACTAGCGGGATACGATACAATGAGCAGTTCTTC. The full variable domain, in which reference TRBV18 and TRBJ2-1 provide the parts outside the CDR3, is NAGVMQNPRHLVRRRGQEARLRCSPMKGHSHVYWYRQLPEEGLKFMVYLQKENIIDESGMPKERFSAEFPKEGPSILRIQQVVRGDSAAYFCASSPRRTSGIRYNEQFFGPGTRLTVL.

The V and J genes are TRBV6-6 and TRBJ1-2; D perhaps matches TRBD1 (5 bases). V lost 0 bases and J lost 6, with 11 bases in between. CDR3 length: 14 amino acids. Looked up from germline, CDR1 is MNHNY and CDR2 is SVGAGI (reference sequence). CDR3 in amino acids: CASSYSAGNDGYTF. CDR3 coding DNA: TGTGCCAGCAGTTACTCGGCAGGGAACGATGGCTACACCTTC.

The rearrangement uses TRBV28 and TRBJ1-2; no firm D call. V was clipped by 4 bases and J by 0 bases, with 9 bases between them. CDR1 and CDR2 from the germline V gene are MDHEN and SYDVKM. The CDR3 spans 14 residues. CDR3 sequence (DNA): TGTGCCAGCAGTTCAGCGGAAACTAACTATGGCTACACCTTC. This encodes CASSSAETNYGYTF.

This clone was detected only once. This chain uses TRBV4-1 with TRBJ2-7; D gene uncertain. Germline CDR1 is MGHRA and CDR2 is YSYEKL. This CDR3 contains 18 residues. Trimming removed 2 bases at V and 0 bases at J, with 20 bases between. The CDR3 DNA reads as TGCGCCAGCAGCCAATCAATTGAAGTAAACCTGGGCTCCTACGAGCAGTACTTC. It translates to CASSQSIEVNLGSYEQYF.

This chain joins TRBV2 and TRBJ1-4; 8 bases agree with TRBD1. Germline V gene sequence: CDR1 SNHLY, CDR2 FYNNEI. V was clipped by 5 bases and J by 10 bases; unmatched bases: 15. CDR3 length: 16 amino acids. In DNA form, the CDR3 reads TGTGCCAGCAGTTTACCTCCGGGCAGGGGGCAGCCAAAACTGTTTTTT. It codes for CASSLPPGRGQPKLFF.

This chain links TRBV18 with TRBJ2-6, with a possible D match to TRBD1 (6 bases). The CDR3 sequence is 15 residues long. V lost 2 bases to trimming and J lost 4 bases, with 9 bases between them. Germline CDR1 and CDR2: KGHSH and LQKENI. The CDR3 spells CASSPTGSGANVLTF. CDR3 DNA sequence: TGTGCCAGCTCACCAACAGGGTCCGGGGCCAACGTCCTGACTTTC.